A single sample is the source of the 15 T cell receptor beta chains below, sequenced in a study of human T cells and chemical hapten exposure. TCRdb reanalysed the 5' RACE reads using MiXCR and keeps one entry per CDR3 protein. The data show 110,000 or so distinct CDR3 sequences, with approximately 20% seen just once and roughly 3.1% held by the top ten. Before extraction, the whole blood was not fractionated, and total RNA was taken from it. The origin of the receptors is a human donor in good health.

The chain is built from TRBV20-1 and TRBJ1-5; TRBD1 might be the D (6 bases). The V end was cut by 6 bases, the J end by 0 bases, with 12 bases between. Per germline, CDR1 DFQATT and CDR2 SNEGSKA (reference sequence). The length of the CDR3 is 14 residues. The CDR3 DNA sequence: TGCAGTGCCCGGGGACACTTTAGCAATCAGCCCCAGCATTTT. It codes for CSARGHFSNQPQHF.

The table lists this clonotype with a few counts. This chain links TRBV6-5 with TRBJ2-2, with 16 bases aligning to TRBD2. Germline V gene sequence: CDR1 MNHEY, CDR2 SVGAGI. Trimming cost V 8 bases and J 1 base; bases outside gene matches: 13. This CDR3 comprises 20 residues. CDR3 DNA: TGTGCCAGCCGCGGCGGAACGGGACTAGCGGGAGGGCTGAACACCGGGGAGCTGTTTTTT. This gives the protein CASRGGTGLAGGLNTGELFF.

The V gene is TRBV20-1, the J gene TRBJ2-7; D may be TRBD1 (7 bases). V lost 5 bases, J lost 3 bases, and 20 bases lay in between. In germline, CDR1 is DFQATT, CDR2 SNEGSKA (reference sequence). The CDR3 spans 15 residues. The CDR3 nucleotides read TGCAGTGCTCCGCCAGGGGGGAGGCCCCTCTACGAGCAGTACTTC. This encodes CSAPPGGRPLYEQYF.

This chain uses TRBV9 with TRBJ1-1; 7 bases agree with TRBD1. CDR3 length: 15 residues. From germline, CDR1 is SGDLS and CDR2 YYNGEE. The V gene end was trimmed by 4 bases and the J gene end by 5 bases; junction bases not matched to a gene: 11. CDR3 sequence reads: CASSPTTGVRTEAFF. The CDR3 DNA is TGTGCCAGCAGCCCAACCACAGGGGTGAGGACTGAAGCTTTCTTT.

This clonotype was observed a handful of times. Here the CDR3 DNA reads TGTGCCTGGAGCCCCGGGACCCATTACGAGCAGTACTTC. Its protein is CAWSPGTHYEQYF. The chain carries TRBV30 and TRBJ2-7; TRBD1 or TRBD2 may be the D gene (5 bases each). This CDR3 has 13 amino acids. The V and J ends lost 3 bases and 4 bases respectively, with 13 bases between them. Germline V gene data show CDR1 as GTSNPN and CDR2 as SVGIG (reference sequence).

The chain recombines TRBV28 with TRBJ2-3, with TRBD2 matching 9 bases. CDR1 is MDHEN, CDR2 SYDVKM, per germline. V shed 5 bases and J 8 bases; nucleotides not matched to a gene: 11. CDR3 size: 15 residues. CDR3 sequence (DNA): TGTGCCAGCAGTCCCCGGACTAGCGCTGGTACTACGCAGTATTTT. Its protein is CASSPRTSAGTTQYF.

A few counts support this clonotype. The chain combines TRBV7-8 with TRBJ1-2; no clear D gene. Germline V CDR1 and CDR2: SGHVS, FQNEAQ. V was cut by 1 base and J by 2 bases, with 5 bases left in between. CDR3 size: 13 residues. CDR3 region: CASSLVPNYGYTF. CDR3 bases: TGTGCCAGCAGCTTAGTCCCGAACTATGGCTACACCTTC.

The CDR3 protein is CASSLEREVNEQYF. CDR3 bases: TGCGCCAGCAGCTTGGAGCGGGAGGTGAACGAGCAGTACTTC. The rearrangement uses TRBV5-1 and TRBJ2-7; 9 bases align to TRBD2. J lost 5 bases, V lost 0 bases, and 3 bases had no gene match. Germline V CDR1 and CDR2: SGHRS, YFSETQ. This CDR3 has 14 residues.

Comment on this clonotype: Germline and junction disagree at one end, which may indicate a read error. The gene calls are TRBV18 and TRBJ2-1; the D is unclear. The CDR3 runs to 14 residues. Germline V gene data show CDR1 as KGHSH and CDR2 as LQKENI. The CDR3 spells CTSSVDSGHNEQFF. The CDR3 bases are TGTACCAGCTCAGTTGACTCCGGACACAATGAGCAGTTCTTC.

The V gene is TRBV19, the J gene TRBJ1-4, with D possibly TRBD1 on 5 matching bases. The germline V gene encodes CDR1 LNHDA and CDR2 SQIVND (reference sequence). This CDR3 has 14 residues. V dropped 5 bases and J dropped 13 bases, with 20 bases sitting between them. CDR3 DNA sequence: TGTGCCAGTAGTCCTGGAATGCCGCGGGGCAGACTGTTTTTT. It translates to CASSPGMPRGRLFF. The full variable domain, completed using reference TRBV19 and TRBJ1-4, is DGGITQSPKYLFRKEGQNVTLSCEQNLNHDAMYWYRQDPGQGLRLIYYSQIVNDFQKGDIAEGYSVSREKKESFPLTVTSAQKNPTAFYLCASSPGMPRGRLFFGSGTQLSVL.

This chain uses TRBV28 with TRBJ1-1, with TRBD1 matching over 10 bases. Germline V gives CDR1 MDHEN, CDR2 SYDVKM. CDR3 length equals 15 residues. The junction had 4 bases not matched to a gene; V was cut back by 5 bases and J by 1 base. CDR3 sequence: CASSTRTGGNTEAFF. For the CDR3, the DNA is TGTGCCAGCAGTACCCGGACAGGGGGGAACACTGAAGCTTTCTTT. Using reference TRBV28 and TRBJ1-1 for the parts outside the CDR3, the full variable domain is DVKVTQSSRYLVKRTGEKVFLECVQDMDHENMFWYRQDPGLGLRLIYFSYDVKMKEKGDIPEGYSVSREKKERFSLILESASTNQTSMYLCASSTRTGGNTEAFFGQGTRLTVV.

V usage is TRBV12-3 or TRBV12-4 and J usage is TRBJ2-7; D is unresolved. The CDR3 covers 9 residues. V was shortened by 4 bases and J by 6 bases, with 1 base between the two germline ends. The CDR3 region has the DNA TGTGCCAGCAGTTCCGAGCAGTACTTC. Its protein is CASSSEQYF.

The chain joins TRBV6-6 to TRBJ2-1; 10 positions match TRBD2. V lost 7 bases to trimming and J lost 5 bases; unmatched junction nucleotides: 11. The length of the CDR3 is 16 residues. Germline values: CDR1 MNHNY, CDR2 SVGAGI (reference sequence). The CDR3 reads CASNEMWLAGDNEQFF. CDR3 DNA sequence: TGTGCCAGCAACGAGATGTGGCTAGCGGGGGACAATGAGCAGTTCTTC.

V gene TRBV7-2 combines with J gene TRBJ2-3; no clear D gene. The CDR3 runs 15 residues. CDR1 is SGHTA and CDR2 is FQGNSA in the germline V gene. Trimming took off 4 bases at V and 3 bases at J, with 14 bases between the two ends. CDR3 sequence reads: CASSSQIGATDTQYF. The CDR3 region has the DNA TGTGCCAGCAGCTCCCAAATAGGAGCTACAGATACGCAGTATTTT.

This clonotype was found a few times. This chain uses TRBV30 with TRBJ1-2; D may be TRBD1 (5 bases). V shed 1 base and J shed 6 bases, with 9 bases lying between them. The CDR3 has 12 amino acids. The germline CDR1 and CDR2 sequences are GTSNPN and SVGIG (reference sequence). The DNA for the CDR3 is TGTGCCTGGAGTGAGACCAGGGATGGCTACACCTTC. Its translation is CAWSETRDGYTF. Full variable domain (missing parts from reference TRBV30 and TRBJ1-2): SQTIHQWPATLVQPVGSPLSLECTVEGTSNPNLYWYRQAAGRGLQLLFYSVGIGQISSEVPQNLSASRPQDRQFILSSKKLLLSDSGFYLCAWSETRDGYTFGSGTRLTVV.